Sequencing of this TCR beta chain was carried out in a study of blood T cell repertoires in COVID-19. In the study overall: Sites across the United States, Italy and Spain contributed samples from acute and convalescent COVID-19. Sources were T cells, B-cell-depleted T cells, or PBMCs; the material itself was cDNA or gDNA.

Original handling: Reference gene primer amplification yielded estimated nucleated cell counts. The data were produced by immunoSEQ multiplex PCR, yet TCRdb's version contains in-frame clones alone and is incomplete. V, J and clone size reflect that table, while D and trimming were determined from the DNA. Of 97,000 or so clones in the sample, just under 85% were seen once. CDR3 length equals 15 residues. The V end was cut by 2 bases, the J end by 2 bases, with 13 bases between. Germline assignment: CDR1 SGHRS and CDR2 YFSETQ. The receptor comes from a man aged 35 to 55 with active or convalescent COVID-19. V is TRBV5-1 and J is TRBJ2-5; D remains unclear. The specimen was peripheral blood. CDR3 loop: CASSFASSGQETQYF. Written as DNA, the CDR3 is TGCGCCAGCAGCTTCGCTTCTAGTGGGCAAGAGACCCAGTACTTC. The whole variable domain, filled in from reference TRBV5-1 and TRBJ2-5, reads KAGVTQTPRYLIKTRGQQVTLSCSPISGHRSVSWYQQTPGQGLQFLFEYFSETQRNKGNFPGRFSGRQFSNSRSEMNVSTLELGDSALYLCASSFASSGQETQYFGPGTRLLVL.